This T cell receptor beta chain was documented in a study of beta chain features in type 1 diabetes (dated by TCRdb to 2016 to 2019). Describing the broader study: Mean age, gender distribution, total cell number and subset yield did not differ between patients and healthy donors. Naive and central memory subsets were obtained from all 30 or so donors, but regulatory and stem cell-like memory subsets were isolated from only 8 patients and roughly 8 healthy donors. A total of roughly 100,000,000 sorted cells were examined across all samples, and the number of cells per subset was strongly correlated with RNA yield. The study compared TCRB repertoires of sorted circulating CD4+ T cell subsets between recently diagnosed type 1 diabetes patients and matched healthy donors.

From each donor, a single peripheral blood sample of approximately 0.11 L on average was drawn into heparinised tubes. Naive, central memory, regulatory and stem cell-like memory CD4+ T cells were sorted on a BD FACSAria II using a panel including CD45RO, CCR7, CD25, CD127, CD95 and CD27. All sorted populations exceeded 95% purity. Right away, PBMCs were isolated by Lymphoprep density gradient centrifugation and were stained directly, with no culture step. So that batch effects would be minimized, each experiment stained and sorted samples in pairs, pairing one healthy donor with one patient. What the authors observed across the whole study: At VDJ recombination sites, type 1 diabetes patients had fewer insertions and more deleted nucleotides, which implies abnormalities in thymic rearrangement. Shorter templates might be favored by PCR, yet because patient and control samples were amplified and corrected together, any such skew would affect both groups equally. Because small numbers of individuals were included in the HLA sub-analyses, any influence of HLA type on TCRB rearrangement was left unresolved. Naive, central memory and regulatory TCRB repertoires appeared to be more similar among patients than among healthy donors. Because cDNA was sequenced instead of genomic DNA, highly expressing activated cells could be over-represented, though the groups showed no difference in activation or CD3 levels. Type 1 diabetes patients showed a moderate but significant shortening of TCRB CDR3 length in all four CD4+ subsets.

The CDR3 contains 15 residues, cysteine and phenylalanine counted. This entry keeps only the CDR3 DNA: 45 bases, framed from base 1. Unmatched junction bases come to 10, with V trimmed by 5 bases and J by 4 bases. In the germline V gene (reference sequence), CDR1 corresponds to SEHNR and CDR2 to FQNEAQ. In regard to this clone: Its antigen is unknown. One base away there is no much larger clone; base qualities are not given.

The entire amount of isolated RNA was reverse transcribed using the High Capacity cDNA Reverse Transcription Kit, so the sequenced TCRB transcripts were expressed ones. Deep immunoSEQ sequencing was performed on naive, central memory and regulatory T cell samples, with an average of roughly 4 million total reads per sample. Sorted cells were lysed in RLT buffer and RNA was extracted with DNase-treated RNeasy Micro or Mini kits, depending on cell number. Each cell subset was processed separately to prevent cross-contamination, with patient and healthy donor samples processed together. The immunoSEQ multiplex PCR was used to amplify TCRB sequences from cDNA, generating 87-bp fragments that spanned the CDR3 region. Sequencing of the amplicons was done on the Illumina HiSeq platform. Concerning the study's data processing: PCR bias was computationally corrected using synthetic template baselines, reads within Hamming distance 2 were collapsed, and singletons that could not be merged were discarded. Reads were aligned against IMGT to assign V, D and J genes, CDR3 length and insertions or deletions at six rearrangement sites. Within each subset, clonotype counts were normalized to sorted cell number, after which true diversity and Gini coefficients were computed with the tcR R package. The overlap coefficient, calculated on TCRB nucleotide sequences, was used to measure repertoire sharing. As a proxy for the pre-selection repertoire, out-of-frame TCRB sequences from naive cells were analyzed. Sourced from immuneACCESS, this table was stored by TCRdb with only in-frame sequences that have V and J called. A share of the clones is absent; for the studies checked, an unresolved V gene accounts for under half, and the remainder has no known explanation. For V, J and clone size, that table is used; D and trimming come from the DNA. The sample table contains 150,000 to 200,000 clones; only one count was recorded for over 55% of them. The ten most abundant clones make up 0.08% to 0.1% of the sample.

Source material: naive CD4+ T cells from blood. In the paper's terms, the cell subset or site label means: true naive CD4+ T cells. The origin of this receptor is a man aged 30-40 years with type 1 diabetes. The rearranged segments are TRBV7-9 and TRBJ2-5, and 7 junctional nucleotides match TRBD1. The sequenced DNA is TGTGCCAGCAGCCCGGACAGGCAATTTGGAGAGACCCAGTACTTC. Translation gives CASSPDRQFGETQYF.